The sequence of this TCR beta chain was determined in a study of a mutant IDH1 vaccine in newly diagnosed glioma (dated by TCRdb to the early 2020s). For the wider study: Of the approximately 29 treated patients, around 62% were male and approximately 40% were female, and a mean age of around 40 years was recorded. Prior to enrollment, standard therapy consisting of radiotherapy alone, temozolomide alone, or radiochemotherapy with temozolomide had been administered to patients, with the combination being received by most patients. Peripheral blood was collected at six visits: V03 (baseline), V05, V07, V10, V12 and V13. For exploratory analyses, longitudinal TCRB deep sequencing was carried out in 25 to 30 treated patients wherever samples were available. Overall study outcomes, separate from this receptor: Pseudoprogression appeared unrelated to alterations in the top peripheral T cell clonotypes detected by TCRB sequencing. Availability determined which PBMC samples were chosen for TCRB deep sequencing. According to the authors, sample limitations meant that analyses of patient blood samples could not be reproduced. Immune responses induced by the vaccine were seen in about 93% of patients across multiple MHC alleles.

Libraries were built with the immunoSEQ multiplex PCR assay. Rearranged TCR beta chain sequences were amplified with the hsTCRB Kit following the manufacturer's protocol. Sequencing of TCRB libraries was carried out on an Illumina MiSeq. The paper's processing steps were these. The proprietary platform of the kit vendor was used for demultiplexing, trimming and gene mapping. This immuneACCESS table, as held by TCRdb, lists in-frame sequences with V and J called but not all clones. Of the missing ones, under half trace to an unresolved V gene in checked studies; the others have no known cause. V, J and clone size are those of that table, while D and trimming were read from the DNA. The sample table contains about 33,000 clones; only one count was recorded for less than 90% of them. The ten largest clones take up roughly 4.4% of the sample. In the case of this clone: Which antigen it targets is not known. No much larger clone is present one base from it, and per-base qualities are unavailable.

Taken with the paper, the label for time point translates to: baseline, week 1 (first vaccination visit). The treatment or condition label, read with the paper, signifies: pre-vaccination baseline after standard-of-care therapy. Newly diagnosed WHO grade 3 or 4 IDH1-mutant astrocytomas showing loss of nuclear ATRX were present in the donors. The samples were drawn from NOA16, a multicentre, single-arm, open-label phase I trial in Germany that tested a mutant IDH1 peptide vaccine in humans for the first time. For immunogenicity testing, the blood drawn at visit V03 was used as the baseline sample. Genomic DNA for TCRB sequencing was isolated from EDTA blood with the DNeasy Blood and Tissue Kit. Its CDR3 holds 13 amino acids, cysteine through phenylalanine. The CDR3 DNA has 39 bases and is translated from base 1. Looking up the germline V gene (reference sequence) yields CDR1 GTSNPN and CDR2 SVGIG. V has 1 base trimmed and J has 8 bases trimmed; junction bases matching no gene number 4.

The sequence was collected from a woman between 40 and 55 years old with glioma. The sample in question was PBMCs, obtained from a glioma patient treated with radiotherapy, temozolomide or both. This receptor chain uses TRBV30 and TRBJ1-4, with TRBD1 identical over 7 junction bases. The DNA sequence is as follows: TGTGCCTGGAGTGCCCAGGGGGGCGAAAAACTGTTTTTT. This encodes CAWSAQGGEKLFF.